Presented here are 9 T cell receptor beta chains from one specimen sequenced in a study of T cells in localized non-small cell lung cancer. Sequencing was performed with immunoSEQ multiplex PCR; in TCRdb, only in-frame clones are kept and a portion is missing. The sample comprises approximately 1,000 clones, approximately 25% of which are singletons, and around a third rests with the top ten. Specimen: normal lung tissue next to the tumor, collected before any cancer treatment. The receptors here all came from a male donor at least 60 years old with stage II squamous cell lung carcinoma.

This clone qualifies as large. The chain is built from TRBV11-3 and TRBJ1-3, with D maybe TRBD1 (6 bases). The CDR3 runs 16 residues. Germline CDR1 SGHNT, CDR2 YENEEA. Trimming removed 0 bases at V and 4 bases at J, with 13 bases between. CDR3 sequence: CASSLDQGLSGNTIYF. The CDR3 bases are TGTGCCAGCAGCTTAGACCAGGGGTTATCAGGAAACACCATATATTTT.

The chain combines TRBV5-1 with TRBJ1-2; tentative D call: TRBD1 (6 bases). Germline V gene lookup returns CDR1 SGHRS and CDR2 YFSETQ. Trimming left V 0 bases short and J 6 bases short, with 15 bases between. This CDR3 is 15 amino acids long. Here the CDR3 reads CASSLAQTGDDGYTF. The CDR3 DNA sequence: TGCGCCAGCAGCTTGGCTCAGACAGGCGACGATGGCTACACCTTC.

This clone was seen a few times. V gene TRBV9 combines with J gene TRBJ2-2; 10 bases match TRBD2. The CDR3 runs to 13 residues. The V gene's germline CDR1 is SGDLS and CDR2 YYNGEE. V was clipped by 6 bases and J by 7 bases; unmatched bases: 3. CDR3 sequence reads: CASNSGGIGELFF. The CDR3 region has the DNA TGTGCCAGCAATAGCGGGGGGATCGGGGAGCTGTTTTTT. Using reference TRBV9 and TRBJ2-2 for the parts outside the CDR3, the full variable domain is DSGVTQTPKHLITATGQRVTLRCSPRSGDLSVYWYQQSLDQGLQFLIQYYNGEERAKGNILERFSAQQFPDLHSELNLSSLELGDSALYFCASNSGGIGELFFGEGSRLTVL.

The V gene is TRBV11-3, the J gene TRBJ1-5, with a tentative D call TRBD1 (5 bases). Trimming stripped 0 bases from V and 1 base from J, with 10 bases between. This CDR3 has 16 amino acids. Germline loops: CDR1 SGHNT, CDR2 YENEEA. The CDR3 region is CASSLEGTRSNQPQHF. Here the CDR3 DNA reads TGTGCCAGCAGCTTAGAGGGGACGAGAAGCAATCAGCCCCAGCATTTT. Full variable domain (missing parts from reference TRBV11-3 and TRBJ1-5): EAGVVQSPRYKIIEKKQPVAFWCNPISGHNTLYWYLQNLGQGPELLIRYENEEAVDDSQLPKDRFSAERLKGVDSTLKIQPAELGDSAVYLCASSLEGTRSNQPQHFGDGTRLSIL.

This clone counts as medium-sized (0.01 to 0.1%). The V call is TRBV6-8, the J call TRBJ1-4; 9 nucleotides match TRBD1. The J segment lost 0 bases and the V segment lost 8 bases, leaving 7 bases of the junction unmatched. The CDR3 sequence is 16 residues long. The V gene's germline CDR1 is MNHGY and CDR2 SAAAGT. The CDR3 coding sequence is TGTGCCAGCGCCGACAGGGGGTTAGCAACTAATGAAAAACTGTTTTTT. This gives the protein CASADRGLATNEKLFF.

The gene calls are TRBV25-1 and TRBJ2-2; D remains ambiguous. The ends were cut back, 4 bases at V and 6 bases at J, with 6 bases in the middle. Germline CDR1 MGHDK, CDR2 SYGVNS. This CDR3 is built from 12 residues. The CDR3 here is CASSGPAGELFF. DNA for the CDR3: TGTGCCAGCAGTGGCCCGGCCGGGGAGCTGTTTTTT.

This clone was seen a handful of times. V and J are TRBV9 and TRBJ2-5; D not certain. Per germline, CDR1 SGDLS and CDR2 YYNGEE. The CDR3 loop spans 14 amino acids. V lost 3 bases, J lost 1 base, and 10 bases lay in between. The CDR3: CASSGRISQETQYF. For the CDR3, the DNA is TGTGCCAGCAGCGGACGTATATCCCAAGAGACCCAGTACTTC.

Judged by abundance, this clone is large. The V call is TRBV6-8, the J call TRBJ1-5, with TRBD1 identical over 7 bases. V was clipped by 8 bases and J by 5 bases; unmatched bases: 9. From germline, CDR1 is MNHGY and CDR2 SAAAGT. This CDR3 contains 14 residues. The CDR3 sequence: CASVTGRVHQPQHF. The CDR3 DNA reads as TGTGCCAGCGTGACAGGGAGGGTTCATCAGCCCCAGCATTTT.

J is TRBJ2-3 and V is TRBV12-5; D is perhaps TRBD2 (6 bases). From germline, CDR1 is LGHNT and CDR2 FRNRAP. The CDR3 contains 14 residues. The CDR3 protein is CAGSLEGLTDTQYF. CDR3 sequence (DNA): TGTGCCGGGTCTCTGGAGGGGCTCACAGATACGCAGTATTTT.